Below are 20 T cell receptor beta chains sequenced from a single sample in a study of T cells after yellow fever vaccination. In TCRdb, the 5' RACE reads were re-called with MiXCR into one record per CDR3 protein. This sample carries 200,000 to 250,000 distinct CDR3 sequences, 2.5% to 3.5% of them seen once, and the ten largest clones take roughly 3%. Sequencing used CD4+ T cells sorted from PBMCs, obtained 10 days after the yellow fever booster vaccination. These receptor sequences come from a man aged 18 to 30 who received the YFV17D yellow fever vaccine.

This clonotype showed up just a few times. The gene calls are TRBV20-1 and TRBJ2-3; TRBD1 aligns across 8 bases. The CDR3 is 14 residues long. The J segment lost 4 bases and the V segment lost 6 bases, leaving 9 bases of the junction unmatched. Germline values: CDR1 DFQATT, CDR2 SNEGSKA (reference sequence). Written as DNA, the CDR3 is TGCAGTGCAGACCCACAGGGGGTTTCAGATACGCAGTATTTT. This codes for CSADPQGVSDTQYF.

The J gene is TRBJ2-3, the V gene TRBV11-2; D perhaps matches TRBD1 (6 bases). The CDR3 sequence is 16 residues long. Germline values: CDR1 SGHAT, CDR2 FQNNGV. The V and J ends lost 0 bases and 2 bases respectively, with 12 bases between them. In DNA form, the CDR3 reads TGTGCCAGCAGCTTAGATAGGGGGAGACACACAGATACGCAGTATTTT. Translation gives CASSLDRGRHTDTQYF.

The sample holds many counts of this clonotype. The chain has TRBV5-6 and TRBJ2-3; D call uncertain. Germline loops: CDR1 SGHDT, CDR2 YYEEEE. The ends were cut back, 5 bases at V and 2 bases at J, with 15 bases in the middle. This CDR3 spans 15 amino acids. CDR3 amino acids: CASSPLGFSTDTQYF. CDR3 nucleotide sequence: TGTGCCAGCAGTCCGCTTGGATTTTCCACAGATACGCAGTATTTT.

V usage is TRBV6-6 and J usage is TRBJ1-5, with D unclear. This CDR3 has 16 amino acids. Germline CDR1 reads MNHNY; CDR2 reads SVGAGI (reference sequence). Trimming took off 2 bases at V and 0 bases at J, with 11 bases between the two ends. The CDR3 region has the DNA TGTGCCAGCAGTTACATGGGAACAGCTAGCAATCAGCCCCAGCATTTT. This encodes CASSYMGTASNQPQHF.

The rearrangement uses TRBV6-2 or TRBV6-3 and TRBJ2-5; no clear D gene. The germline CDR1 and CDR2 sequences are MNHEY and SVGEGT. The V gene lost 0 bases and the J gene lost 5 bases, with 19 bases spanning the gap. The CDR3 consists of 17 residues. The CDR3 DNA is TGTGCCAGCAGTTACTCGATTGCCGCGGAGCGCCGGGAGACCCAGTACTTC. Its protein product is CASSYSIAAERRETQYF.

The genes are TRBV7-2 and TRBJ2-5; maybe TRBD1 (6 bases). V was pared by 5 bases and J by 5 bases, with 15 bases between. Looked up from germline, CDR1 is SGHTA and CDR2 is FQGNSA. The CDR3 length is 14 residues. The CDR3 sequence: CASSPTSRGETQYF. CDR3 bases: TGTGCCAGCAGCCCTACTAGTAGGGGGGAGACCCAGTACTTC.

V gene TRBV7-2 combines with J gene TRBJ2-1; 7 bases fit TRBD1. The CDR3 covers 16 residues. The V and J ends lost 5 bases and 4 bases, in that order; junction bases with no gene match: 11. CDR1 and CDR2 from the germline V gene are SGHTA and FQGNSA. The CDR3, as DNA: TGTGCCAGCAGCCCGGGACAGTCCCCTCTATACAATGAGCAGTTCTTC. Encoded protein: CASSPGQSPLYNEQFF.

The chain recombines TRBV10-1 with TRBJ2-1; 12 bases match TRBD2. The CDR3 runs 16 residues. Germline values: CDR1 WNHNN, CDR2 SYGVQD (reference sequence). Trimming took 2 bases from V and 3 from J; bases not matched to a gene: 2. The CDR3 loop reads CASSERLAGDYNEQFF. The CDR3 nucleotides read TGCGCCAGCAGTGAGAGACTAGCGGGGGACTACAATGAGCAGTTCTTC.

The V call is TRBV19, the J call TRBJ2-5; 11 bases are shared with TRBD2. Germline lookup yields CDR1 LNHDA and CDR2 SQIVND (reference sequence). CDR3 length: 18 residues. Unmatched junction bases numbered 12, after V lost 5 bases and J lost 1 base. DNA of the CDR3: TGTGCCAGTAGTCCCCAGCCCCCGGGACTAGCGGTCCAAGAGACCCAGTACTTC. Translation: CASSPQPPGLAVQETQYF. Combining the CDR3 with reference TRBV19 and TRBJ2-5 gives the whole variable domain DGGITQSPKYLFRKEGQNVTLSCEQNLNHDAMYWYRQDPGQGLRLIYYSQIVNDFQKGDIAEGYSVSREKKESFPLTVTSAQKNPTAFYLCASSPQPPGLAVQETQYFGPGTRLLVL.

The CDR3 protein is CASSKQGAPPDTQYF. As DNA, the CDR3 is TGTGCCAGCTCTAAGCAGGGGGCGCCCCCAGATACGCAGTATTTT. The chain combines TRBV18 with TRBJ2-3, with TRBD1 identical over 8 bases. The CDR3 runs 15 residues. Trimming took 6 bases from V and 4 from J; bases not matched to a gene: 9. Germline V CDR1 and CDR2: KGHSH, LQKENI.

The gene calls are TRBV4-1 and TRBJ2-3, with TRBD1 matching 11 bases. CDR1 is MGHRA, CDR2 YSYEKL, per germline. The CDR3 is made up of 16 amino acids. Trimming removed 5 bases from V and 2 bases from J; junction bases left unmatched: 6. The CDR3 is CASSKRDRGTTDTQYF. CDR3 DNA: TGCGCCAGCAGCAAACGGGACAGGGGGACCACAGATACGCAGTATTTT.

This clonotype appeared many times. This chain joins TRBV5-1 and TRBJ1-1; a possible D gene is TRBD1 (5 bases). The CDR3 consists of 13 residues. V dropped 5 bases and J dropped 0 bases, with 8 bases sitting between them. Germline assignment: CDR1 SGHRS and CDR2 YFSETQ. CDR3 DNA sequence: TGCGCCAGCAGGGGACCGTTGAACACTGAAGCTTTCTTT. Its protein product is CASRGPLNTEAFF.

This clonotype occurred many times. The rearrangement uses TRBV20-1 and TRBJ2-5, with D tentatively TRBD1 or TRBD2 (5 bases each). Germline loops: CDR1 DFQATT, CDR2 SNEGSKA (reference sequence). Trimming shortened V by 1 base and J by 1 base, and 7 bases separated the two germline ends. This CDR3 has 13 amino acids. CDR3 region: CSARVGGQETQYF. As DNA, the CDR3 is TGCAGTGCTAGAGTTGGGGGCCAAGAGACCCAGTACTTC.

This clonotype was picked up many times. V usage is TRBV12-3 or TRBV12-4 and J usage is TRBJ1-2; no firm D call. This CDR3 region has 11 residues. Trimming took off 3 bases at V and 8 bases at J, with 7 bases between the two ends. The CDR3 here is CASSFGGGYTF. CDR3 in DNA: TGTGCCAGCAGTTTTGGAGGAGGCTACACCTTC.

Many counts were recorded for this clonotype. The rearrangement uses TRBV7-2 and TRBJ2-1, with TRBD2 matching 11 bases. Per germline, CDR1 SGHTA and CDR2 FQGNSA. The CDR3 is 15 residues long. With 5 bases clipped from V and 6 bases from J, the junction kept 6 bases outside the gene matches. In DNA form, the CDR3 reads TGTGCCAGCAGCCCAACCGGGACTAGCGGCAATGAGCAGTTCTTC. Translation: CASSPTGTSGNEQFF.

In its sample, this clonotype was seen many times. V usage is TRBV20-1 and J usage is TRBJ2-1; D call uncertain. The germline V gene has CDR1 DFQATT and CDR2 SNEGSKA (reference sequence). The CDR3 is 17 residues long. Trimming left V 0 bases short and J 0 bases short, with 15 bases between. Here the CDR3 reads CSARDEAYPYSYNEQFF. The CDR3 region has the DNA TGCAGTGCTAGAGATGAGGCCTACCCTTACTCCTACAATGAGCAGTTCTTC.

V and J are TRBV5-1 and TRBJ2-1; TRBD2 aligns across 8 bases. Germline V gene sequence: CDR1 SGHRS, CDR2 YFSETQ. The junction had 15 bases not matched to a gene; V was cut back by 4 bases and J by 6 bases. The CDR3 length is 17 residues. The CDR3, as DNA: TGCGCCAGCAGCAACCAACCGGGACTAGTGGGGGGCAATGAGCAGTTCTTC. Translation gives CASSNQPGLVGGNEQFF.

The chain combines TRBV4-2 with TRBJ2-5; D gene uncertain. The germline V and J ends were trimmed by 0 bases and 2 bases, with 10 bases remaining between them. CDR3 size: 15 residues. Germline lookup yields CDR1 LGHNA and CDR2 YNFKEQ. The CDR3 DNA reads TGTGCCAGCAGCCAAGATATGGCGTTTCAAGAGACCCAGTACTTC. This codes for CASSQDMAFQETQYF.

Only a few counts were recorded for this clonotype. This chain joins TRBV3-1 and TRBJ2-6; 7 bases agree with TRBD1. J gave up 4 bases and V 6 bases, and 12 bases lay outside the gene matches. This CDR3 region has 17 residues. Germline CDR1 reads LGHDT; CDR2 reads YNNKEL (reference sequence). As DNA, the CDR3 is TGTGCCAGCAGGAGGAACCCGACAGGGACAGGGGCCAACGTCCTGACTTTC. As protein: CASRRNPTGTGANVLTF.

The gene calls are TRBV7-2 and TRBJ2-7; D is unresolved. V lost 3 bases and J 2 bases, leaving 8 bases between the germline ends. The CDR3 is made up of 13 amino acids. Germline CDR1 reads SGHTA; CDR2 reads FQGNSA. Here the CDR3 DNA reads TGTGCCAGCAGCTTTGTTCCCACCTACGAGCAGTACTTC. Amino acids: CASSFVPTYEQYF.